This record covers a single TCR beta chain. Its antigen is unidentified. The sample originates from a study of T cells expressing NK-cell markers. In the study overall: Sequenced donors, eight in total, included seven who were HCMV-seropositive and one who was seronegative. Study-wide findings and caveats: In several donors, dominant clonotypes made up 28.3-60.1% of CD3+CD56-NKG2C+ cells.

TCRdb re-called the 5' RACE reads; every CDR3 protein appears as one record, without DNA. The sample table sets out roughly 430,000 distinct CDR3 sequences. This CDR3 comprises 15 residues. The germline CDR1 and CDR2 sequences are SGHTA and FQGNSA. The rearrangement links TRBV7-2 to TRBJ2-5; the D gene TCRdb calls, TRBD2, cannot be checked with no DNA. Sequencing was done on a sample of blood T cells: a sorted CD56 or NKG2C T cell subset, CD4+ or CD8+ T cells, or bulk PBMC T cells (not recorded which). This clonotype was obtained from a woman aged 18-70 years in good health. CDR3: CASRTQGLAPETQYF. The full variable domain, its missing parts supplied by reference TRBV7-2 and TRBJ2-5, is GAGVSQSPSNKVTEKGKDVELRCDPISGHTALYWYRQSLGQGLEFLIYFQGNSAPDKSGLPSDRFSAERTGGSVSTLTIQRTQQEDSAVYLCASRTQGLAPETQYFGPGTRLLVL.